A selection of T cell receptor beta chains follows, all from one sample in a study of blood T cell repertoires in COVID-19. Data came from immunoSEQ multiplex PCR; TCRdb stores just in-frame clones and leaves some out. Of 40,000 or so clones in the sample, 70% to 90% are singletons; the top ten hold 13%. Sequences were obtained from peripheral blood. These receptor sequences come from a woman in her sixties or seventies in a cohort sampled during active COVID-19. The CDR3 runs from the conserved cysteine through the conserved F or W. A D gene is named only where the DNA matches it firmly. Size tells how often a clone was seen (once, few, many) or the class of an expanded clone, and some rows leave it out.

D: TRBD1; J: TRBJ2-3; V: TRBV3-1/TRBV3-2; size: .; DNA: TGTGCCAGCAGCCGACAGGGGGCAGATACGCAGTATTTT; CDR3: CASSRQGADTQYF
D: .; J: TRBJ2-3; V: TRBV21-1; size: .; DNA: TGTGCCAGCAGGATGCAGGGATGGTCAGATACGCAGTATTTT; CDR3: CASRMQGWSDTQYF
D: .; J: TRBJ2-1; V: TRBV9; size: .; DNA: TGTGCCAGCAGCGTAGCCGTCCCCGATACAGGGCAGTTCTTC; CDR3: CASSVAVPDTGQFF
D: TRBD1; J: TRBJ2-5; V: TRBV11-3; size: once; DNA: TGTGCCAGCAGCCCACAGGGGGGAGGAGAGACCCAGTACTTC; CDR3: CASSPQGGGETQYF
D: .; J: TRBJ2-7; V: TRBV28; size: .; DNA: TGTGCCAGCACCGAGCTCGCGGGTATCTACGAGCAGTACTTC; CDR3: CASTELAGIYEQYF
D: TRBD1; J: TRBJ2-7; V: TRBV28; size: .; DNA: TGTGCCAGCAGTATACAGGGGATCTCCTACGAGCAGTACTTC; CDR3: CASSIQGISYEQYF
D: TRBD1; J: TRBJ1-2; V: TRBV7-2; size: .; DNA: TGTGCCAGCAGCTTCGGGACAGCATATGGCTACACCTTC; CDR3: CASSFGTAYGYTF
D: TRBD2; J: TRBJ2-7; V: TRBV28; size: .; DNA: TGTGCCAGCAGTGCCCCGGGACTAGCGGGATCCTACGAGCAGTACTTC; CDR3: CASSAPGLAGSYEQYF
D: TRBD1; J: TRBJ2-5; V: TRBV29-1; size: .; DNA: TGCAGCGTATCTCGGGGACAGGGGGCGGGAGAGACCCAGTACTTC; CDR3: CSVSRGQGAGETQYF
D: TRBD1; J: TRBJ2-7; V: TRBV10-3; size: .; DNA: TGTGCCATCGGGGACAGTCCGTCCTACGAGCAGTACTTC; CDR3: CAIGDSPSYEQYF
D: .; J: TRBJ1-5; V: TRBV27; size: .; DNA: TGTGCCAGCAGTTTGGAGAACAGGGGCAATCAGCCCCAGCATTTT; CDR3: CASSLENRGNQPQHF
D: .; J: TRBJ1-6; V: TRBV20-1; size: few; DNA: TGCAGTGCTAGTTCGACTATAGGATCACCCCTCCACTTT; CDR3: CSASSTIGSPLHF
D: TRBD2; J: TRBJ2-7; V: TRBV27; size: .; DNA: TGTGCCAGCAGGTCTTGGCTAGCGGGCTACGAGCAGTACTTC; CDR3: CASRSWLAGYEQYF
D: .; J: TRBJ2-5; V: TRBV4-1; size: .; DNA: TGCGCCAGCAGCCAACTAGGGCTCGCGGGGTGGAAGGAGACCCAGTACTTC; CDR3: CASSQLGLAGWKETQYF
D: .; J: TRBJ2-6; V: TRBV2; size: .; DNA: TGTGCCAGCAGTGACCAGGCTGGGGCCAACGTCCTGACTTTC; CDR3: CASSDQAGANVLTF
D: TRBD1; J: TRBJ2-7; V: TRBV28; size: .; DNA: TGTGCCAGCAAGACAGGGTTTTTCGAGCAGTACTTC; CDR3: CASKTGFFEQYF
D: TRBD1; J: TRBJ1-2; V: TRBV6-5; size: .; DNA: TGTGCCAGCAGCTACGCCGGGACAGGGGATGGCTACACCTTC; CDR3: CASSYAGTGDGYTF
D: TRBD2; J: TRBJ2-1; V: TRBV7-2; size: .; DNA: TGTGCCAGCAGCTTTGGGACTAGCGGGAAGGCTGAGCAGTTCTTC; CDR3: CASSFGTSGKAEQFF
D: TRBD1; J: TRBJ2-5; V: TRBV5-4; size: .; DNA: TGTGCCAGCAGCTCACAGGGGGCTTCGGAGACCCAGTACTTC; CDR3: CASSSQGASETQYF
D: .; J: TRBJ1-3; V: TRBV29-1; size: .; DNA: TGCAGCGTTGTTGGAGGGAACTCTGGAAACACCATATATTTT; CDR3: CSVVGGNSGNTIYF
D: .; J: TRBJ1-2; V: TRBV28; size: .; DNA: TGTGCCAGCAGTTCCTCAGGGCAGCCACCGAACTATGGCTACACCTTC; CDR3: CASSSSGQPPNYGYTF
D: TRBD1; J: TRBJ2-7; V: TRBV5-1; size: .; DNA: TGCGCCAGCAGCTTGGCGGGGGACAGGGGTTCCGAGCAGTACTTC; CDR3: CASSLAGDRGSEQYF
D: .; J: TRBJ1-1; V: TRBV9; size: .; DNA: TGTGCCAGCAGCCTAACCCCGGGTGGAAACACTGAAGCTTTCTTT; CDR3: CASSLTPGGNTEAFF
D: .; J: TRBJ1-2; V: TRBV9; size: .; DNA: TGTGCCAGCAGCTCTCGACAGAAGGGTTATGGCTACACCTTC; CDR3: CASSSRQKGYGYTF
D: TRBD1; J: TRBJ1-1; V: TRBV20-1; size: .; DNA: TGCAGTGCTAGTCGGACAGGGATAGCTGAAGCTTTCTTT; CDR3: CSASRTGIAEAFF
D: .; J: TRBJ2-7; V: TRBV28; size: .; DNA: TGTGCCAGCAGTTTAGGGCCCCCAGGGTACGAGCAGTACTTC; CDR3: CASSLGPPGYEQYF
D: .; J: TRBJ1-3; V: TRBV4-1; size: .; DNA: TGCGCCAGCAGCCAAGATCCGAGGGGGGGATCTGGAAACACCATATATTTT; CDR3: CASSQDPRGGSGNTIYF
D: TRBD2; J: TRBJ2-1; V: TRBV5-5; size: .; DNA: TGTGCCAGCAGCAGCGGGACTAGCGGGAGGGCCGATGAGCAGTTCTTC; CDR3: CASSSGTSGRADEQFF
D: .; J: TRBJ1-5; V: TRBV19; size: once; DNA: TGTGCCAGTAGTATAAAGGGGTTTAGCAATCAGCCCCAGCATTTT; CDR3: CASSIKGFSNQPQHF
D: .; J: TRBJ2-5; V: TRBV19; size: .; DNA: TGTGCCAGTAGTATCCAAATCCAAGAGACCCAGTACTTC; CDR3: CASSIQIQETQYF
D: .; J: TRBJ2-1; V: TRBV7-2; size: .; DNA: TGTGCCAGCAGCCTACACCTCAGGGGATCCTTTGGGAATGAGCAGTTCTTC; CDR3: CASSLHLRGSFGNEQFF
D: TRBD1; J: TRBJ1-2; V: TRBV5-1; size: .; DNA: TGCGCCAGCAGCTTGGGGACAGGGAGCGGCTACACCTTC; CDR3: CASSLGTGSGYTF